A single sample gave rise to the 28 T cell receptor beta chains below, sequenced in a study of cytomegalovirus exposure and HLA in healthy donors. PCR primers comprised 60 Vbeta and 13 Jbeta primers. TCRdb's table, derived via immunoSEQ multiplex PCR, lists solely in-frame clones and lacks some. The sample carries 99,000 or so clones, approximately 80% recorded once. The sequencing sample was made of PBMCs. The receptor set was obtained from a male donor in good health and CMV-seropositive.

The chain joins TRBV6-1 to TRBJ2-3, with 9 bases lining up with TRBD2. The CDR3 runs 15 residues. V was clipped by 4 bases and J by 2 bases; unmatched bases: 4. Per the germline V gene, CDR1 is MNHNS and CDR2 is SASEGT. The CDR3 bases are TGTGCCAGCAGTGCGAGCGGGGGGCTCACAGATACGCAGTATTTT. It translates to CASSASGGLTDTQYF.

This rearrangement joins TRBV5-6 to TRBJ1-6; 7 bases map to TRBD1. Germline V gene sequence: CDR1 SGHDT, CDR2 YYEEEE. The CDR3 is 16 amino acids. The V and J ends lost 2 bases and 9 bases, in that order; junction bases with no gene match: 11. The CDR3 sequence is CASSLRDRDIRSPLHF. The CDR3 DNA follows: TGTGCCAGCAGCTTACGAGACAGGGATATCCGTTCACCCCTCCACTTT.

This clone has a single count. This chain connects TRBV6-1 to TRBJ2-2; tentative D call: TRBD1 (6 bases). The CDR3 runs 14 residues. Germline loops: CDR1 MNHNS, CDR2 SASEGT. Trimming took off 5 bases at V and 4 bases at J, with 11 bases between the two ends. CDR3 sequence (DNA): TGTGCCAGCAGTACAGGGTCGGGCACCGGGGAGCTGTTTTTT. Translation gives CASSTGSGTGELFF.

V gene TRBV5-8 combines with J gene TRBJ2-7, with 12 bases aligning to TRBD1. The CDR3 consists of 16 residues. Germline trimming cut 4 bases from V and 4 bases from J; bases unmatched to any gene: 9. Per the germline V gene, CDR1 is SGHTS and CDR2 is YDEGEE. The CDR3 is CASSRLPGQGAYEQYF. The CDR3 DNA follows: TGTGCCAGCAGCCGTCTACCGGGACAGGGGGCTTACGAGCAGTACTTC. Using reference TRBV5-8 and TRBJ2-7 for the parts outside the CDR3, the full variable domain is EAGVTQSPTHLIKTRGQQATLRCSPISGHTSVYWYQQALGLGLQFLLWYDEGEERNRGNFPPRFSGRQFPNYSSELNVNALELEDSALYLCASSRLPGQGAYEQYFGPGTRLTVT.

This chain connects TRBV11-2 to TRBJ1-2; D remains unclear. Germline CDR1 and CDR2: SGHAT and FQNNGV. The CDR3 is made up of 13 amino acids. The ends were cut back, 0 bases at V and 2 bases at J, with 4 bases in the middle. The CDR3 DNA reads TGTGCCAGCAGCTTAGACACAAACTATGGCTACACCTTC. Translated, it gives CASSLDTNYGYTF. The complete variable domain, with remaining parts taken from reference TRBV11-2 and TRBJ1-2, reads EAGVAQSPRYKIIEKRQSVAFWCNPISGHATLYWYQQILGQGPKLLIQFQNNGVVDDSQLPKDRFSAERLKGVDSTLKIQPAKLEDSAVYLCASSLDTNYGYTFGSGTRLTVV.

The chain joins TRBV13 to TRBJ1-1; TRBD1 might be the D (5 bases). The V gene's germline CDR1 is PRHDT and CDR2 FYEKMQ (reference sequence). This CDR3 spans 14 amino acids. The V and J ends lost 1 base and 1 base respectively, with 7 bases between them. CDR3 nucleotide sequence: TGTGCCAGCAGCTTAGAAGGGGCGAACACTGAAGCTTTCTTT. This codes for CASSLEGANTEAFF.

The chain carries TRBV10-3 and TRBJ1-2; D ambiguous. Germline V lookup: CDR1 ENHRY, CDR2 SYGVKD. There are 10 residues in the CDR3. The ends were cut back, 8 bases at V and 7 bases at J, with 8 bases in the middle. CDR3 DNA sequence: TGTGCCATCGGGCTGACTGGCTACACCTTC. Encoded protein: CAIGLTGYTF.

The chain joins TRBV6-5 to TRBJ1-2; D remains unclear. Trimming removed 0 bases from V and 3 bases from J, with 8 bases in between. CDR3 length: 14 amino acids. CDR1 is MNHEY, CDR2 SVGAGI, per germline. As DNA, the CDR3 is TGTGCCAGCAGTTACTCGTCCGGGGACTATGGCTACACCTTC. Its protein is CASSYSSGDYGYTF.

The chain joins TRBV9 to TRBJ2-3, with a weak D call TRBD2 (6 bases). This CDR3 region has 16 residues. Trimming shortened V by 0 bases and J by 0 bases, and 11 bases separated the two germline ends. From germline, CDR1 is SGDLS and CDR2 YYNGEE. The CDR3 DNA follows: TGTGCCAGCAGCGTAGTGGTGGGGGGTAGCACAGATACGCAGTATTTT. Amino acid sequence: CASSVVVGGSTDTQYF.

This clone was recorded once. The rearrangement uses TRBV19 and TRBJ1-5; a weak D match, TRBD1 (6 bases). The V gene lost 10 bases and the J gene lost 2 bases, with 12 bases spanning the gap. CDR1 LNHDA and CDR2 SQIVND come from the germline V gene (reference sequence). The length of the CDR3 is 13 residues. The CDR3 sequence: CATSGVGNQPQHF. CDR3 bases: TGTGCCACCTCAGGGGTTGGCAATCAGCCCCAGCATTTT.

Details on this clone: The junction and the germline gene differ at one end; a read error may be behind it. The chain has TRBV7-7 and TRBJ2-5, with D tentatively TRBD2 (5 bases). The CDR3 is 13 residues long. CDR1 and CDR2 (germline): SSHAT, FNYEAQ (reference sequence). The CDR3 region is CASSPRGQETQYF. In DNA form, the CDR3 reads TGTGCTAGCAGCCCCCGGGGCCAAGAGACCCAGTACTTC.

This clone was seen a handful of times. The chain joins TRBV6-5 to TRBJ2-7, with D possibly TRBD2 on 7 matching bases. The germline gives CDR1 MNHEY, CDR2 SVGAGI. The length of the CDR3 is 15 residues. V was trimmed by 6 bases and J by 4 bases, leaving 19 bases between them. CDR3 loop: CASRTIQGGAYEQYF. The CDR3 DNA follows: TGTGCCAGCAGGACCATACAGGGAGGGGCGTACGAGCAGTACTTC.

The chain links TRBV7-9 to TRBJ2-7, with TRBD1 matching over 7 bases. Per germline, CDR1 SEHNR and CDR2 FQNEAQ (reference sequence). CDR3 length: 16 amino acids. The trim removed 2 bases at V and 2 bases at J, leaving 9 bases unmatched. Here the CDR3 reads CASSLSAAGGTYEQYF. The CDR3 DNA reads TGTGCCAGCAGCTTATCCGCAGCAGGGGGAACCTACGAGCAGTACTTC.

The V call is TRBV30, the J call TRBJ1-6, with 10 positions matching TRBD1. This CDR3 is 15 amino acids long. V lost 3 bases to trimming and J lost 7 bases; unmatched junction nucleotides: 6. CDR1 GTSNPN and CDR2 SVGIG come from the germline V gene (reference sequence). The CDR3 nucleotides read TGTGCCTGGAGACTACTGGGACAGGGGAATTCACCCCTCCACTTT. Translated: CAWRLLGQGNSPLHF.

The chain joins TRBV7-6 to TRBJ1-1; the match to TRBD1 covers 10 bases. V was clipped by 0 bases and J by 0 bases; unmatched bases: 7. The CDR3 is 18 amino acids. CDR1 and CDR2 (germline): SGHVS, FNYEAQ. The CDR3, as DNA: TGTGCCAGCAGCTTAGCACTCCCGGGACAGGGGATGAACACTGAAGCTTTCTTT. Translating it yields CASSLALPGQGMNTEAFF.

V usage is TRBV7-6 and J usage is TRBJ1-6; D is undetermined. The CDR3 length is 16 residues. V shed 1 base and J shed 7 bases, with 14 bases lying between them. Germline values: CDR1 SGHVS, CDR2 FNYEAQ. CDR3 sequence reads: CASSLDAVPRNSPLHF. As DNA, the CDR3 is TGTGCCAGCAGCTTAGACGCTGTACCCAGAAATTCACCCCTCCACTTT. Combining the CDR3 with reference TRBV7-6 and TRBJ1-6 gives the whole variable domain GAGVSQSPRYKVTKRGQDVALRCDPISGHVSLYWYRQALGQGPEFLTYFNYEAQQDKSGLPNDRFSAERPEGSISTLTIQRTEQRDSAMYRCASSLDAVPRNSPLHFGNGTRLTVT.

The chain employs TRBV29-1 and TRBJ2-1; D is perhaps TRBD2 (6 bases). Trimming pared 1 base from V and 0 bases from J, leaving 19 bases between. Looked up from germline, CDR1 is SQVTM and CDR2 is ANQGSEA. The CDR3 totals 18 residues. The CDR3 sequence is CSVEGGLLARSSYNEQFF. Here the CDR3 DNA reads TGCAGCGTTGAAGGGGGGTTACTAGCCCGAAGCTCCTACAATGAGCAGTTCTTC.

CDR3 sequence (DNA): TGTGCCAGCAGCCAAGAAACGGGGAACTACGAGCAGTACTTC. Protein: CASSQETGNYEQYF. V and J are TRBV4-2 and TRBJ2-7; D possibly corresponds to TRBD2 (5 bases). V lost 0 bases to trimming and J lost 3 bases, with 9 bases between them. Germline CDR1 and CDR2: LGHNA and YNFKEQ. This CDR3 spans 14 amino acids.

The chain employs TRBV5-1 and TRBJ2-2; 8 nucleotides match TRBD1. V gave up 4 bases and J gave up 1 base; unmatched junction bases: 3. The CDR3 covers 15 residues. Germline CDR1 SGHRS, CDR2 YFSETQ. The DNA of the CDR3 is TGCGCCAGCAGCATCGGACAGGGGAACACCGGGGAGCTGTTTTTT. Amino acids: CASSIGQGNTGELFF. Supplemented by reference TRBV5-1 and TRBJ2-2, the full variable domain reads KAGVTQTPRYLIKTRGQQVTLSCSPISGHRSVSWYQQTPGQGLQFLFEYFSETQRNKGNFPGRFSGRQFSNSRSEMNVSTLELGDSALYLCASSIGQGNTGELFFGEGSRLTVL.

The chain joins TRBV5-5 to TRBJ1-1; D unresolved. This CDR3 is 13 amino acids long. Trimming cost V 0 bases and J 5 bases, with 8 bases left between them. CDR1 SGHKS and CDR2 YYEKEE come from the germline V gene (reference sequence). CDR3 region: CASSLAGWTEAFF. The CDR3 DNA follows: TGTGCCAGCAGCTTGGCCGGGTGGACTGAAGCTTTCTTT.

The rearrangement links TRBV30 to TRBJ2-4; 7 bases agree with TRBD1. CDR1 is GTSNPN and CDR2 is SVGIG in the germline V gene (reference sequence). V trimming: 1 base; J trimming: 6 bases; junction bases outside the gene matches: 6. CDR3 length: 14 residues. The CDR3 nucleotides read TGTGCCTGGAGTGAAGGGACAGCAAGAAACATTCAGTACTTC. Its translation: CAWSEGTARNIQYF. Looking up the rest from reference TRBV30 and TRBJ2-4 gives the full variable domain: SQTIHQWPATLVQPVGSPLSLECTVEGTSNPNLYWYRQAAGRGLQLLFYSVGIGQISSEVPQNLSASRPQDRQFILSSKKLLLSDSGFYLCAWSEGTARNIQYFGAGTRLSVL.

This chain joins TRBV5-1 and TRBJ1-4; a weak D match, TRBD1 (5 bases). CDR1 SGHRS and CDR2 YFSETQ come from the germline V gene. Trimming shortened V by 4 bases and J by 6 bases, and 13 bases separated the two germline ends. This CDR3 is built from 14 residues. CDR3: CASSLGGVDEKLFF. The CDR3 DNA reads as TGCGCCAGCAGCCTGGGGGGGGTAGATGAAAAACTGTTTTTT.

The chain combines TRBV5-4 with TRBJ1-1; 7 bases are a match to TRBD1. Germline CDR1 is SGHNT and CDR2 is YYREEE (reference sequence). V shed 0 bases, J shed 1 base, and the junction held 3 bases outside the gene matches. The CDR3 is 15 residues long. The CDR3 coding sequence is TGTGCCAGCAGCTTGGATGGACAGGAGAACACTGAAGCTTTCTTT. This translates into CASSLDGQENTEAFF.

V and J are TRBV19 and TRBJ1-6; TRBD1 matches 8 bases. CDR1 and CDR2 (germline): LNHDA, SQIVND (reference sequence). The CDR3 totals 15 residues. V lost 7 bases to trimming and J lost 7 bases; unmatched junction nucleotides: 9. Here the CDR3 DNA reads TGTGCCAGTACCCGACAGGGGACCTTCAATTCACCCCTCCACTTT. Its translation is CASTRQGTFNSPLHF.

This clone appeared a single time. The CDR3 DNA is TGCGCCAGCACTCCTGGGGGACTAGCGGGGAATAATGAGCAGTTCTTC. It codes for CASTPGGLAGNNEQFF. V gene TRBV10-1 combines with J gene TRBJ2-1; 13 bases align to TRBD2. The CDR3 loop spans 16 amino acids. The trim removed 7 bases at V and 7 bases at J, leaving 10 bases unmatched. Germline V gene sequence: CDR1 WNHNN, CDR2 SYGVQD (reference sequence).

The genes are TRBV30 and TRBJ1-2, with unresolved D. Trimming removed 2 bases from V and 4 bases from J, with 11 bases in between. Germline loops: CDR1 GTSNPN, CDR2 SVGIG (reference sequence). The CDR3 has 13 residues. The CDR3 loop reads CAWSSDSGYGYTF. The DNA of the CDR3 is TGTGCCTGGAGTTCGGACTCCGGCTATGGCTACACCTTC.

The rearrangement links TRBV7-9 to TRBJ2-6; D unclear. Trimming took off 8 bases at V and 2 bases at J, with 13 bases between the two ends. The CDR3 covers 15 residues. Germline V gene lookup returns CDR1 SEHNR and CDR2 FQNEAQ (reference sequence). CDR3 nucleotide sequence: TGTGCCAGCGCTTATGTGGCGGCTGGGGCCAACGTCCTGACTTTC. It specifies CASAYVAAGANVLTF.

This chain joins TRBV21-1 and TRBJ1-1. TRBV21-1 is given as a pseudogene. The CDR3 spans 15 residues. Here the CDR3 DNA reads TGTGCCAGCAGCAAGGGTTGGAGGGCTAACACTGAAGCTTTCTTT. Translated, it gives CASSKGWRANTEAFF.